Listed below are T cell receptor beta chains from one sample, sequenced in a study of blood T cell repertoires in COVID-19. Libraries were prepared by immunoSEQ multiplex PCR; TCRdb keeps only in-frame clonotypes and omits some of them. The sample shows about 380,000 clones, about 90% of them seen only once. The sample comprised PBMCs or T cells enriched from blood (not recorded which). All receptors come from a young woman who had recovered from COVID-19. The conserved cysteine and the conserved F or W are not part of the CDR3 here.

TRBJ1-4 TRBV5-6 ASSKDRGLYEKLF
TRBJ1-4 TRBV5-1 ASRLTTNNEKLF
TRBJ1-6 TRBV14 ASSRQPGQGYSPLH
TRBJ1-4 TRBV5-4 ASSPTGTGSEKLF
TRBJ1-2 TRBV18 ASSPGTAFNYGYT
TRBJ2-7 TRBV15 ATSKTDEIYEQY
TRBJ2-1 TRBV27 ASSFPGGNEQF
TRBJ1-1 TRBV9 ASSPGQGNTEAF
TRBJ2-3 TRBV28 ASSSPPDHSGRVRDTQY
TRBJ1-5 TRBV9 ASSRTGSQPQH
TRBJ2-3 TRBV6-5 ASSNLGGTQY
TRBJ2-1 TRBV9 ASSVLVTDEQF
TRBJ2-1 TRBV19 ASSKEGGRGYNEQF
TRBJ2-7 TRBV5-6 ASSSGQGDEQY
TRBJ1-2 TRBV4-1 ASSQQGQASGYT
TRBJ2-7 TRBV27 ASSPFGSYYEQY
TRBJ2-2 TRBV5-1 ASSVTGTGDTGELF
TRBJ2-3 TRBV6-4 ASSRGQGSTDTQY
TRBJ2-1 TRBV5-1 ASSPGLAGVSDEQF
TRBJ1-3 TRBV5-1 ASSLEPVSGNTIY
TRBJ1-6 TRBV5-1 ASRQETNSPLH
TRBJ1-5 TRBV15 ATSPGQTGYSNQPQH
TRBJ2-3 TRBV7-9 ASSSAHTGGDADTQY
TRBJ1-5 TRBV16 ASRPGSRGNQPQH
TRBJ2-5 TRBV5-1 ASGGSGETQY
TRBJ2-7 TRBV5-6 ASSLGAGSSYEQY
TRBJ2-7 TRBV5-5 ASSLNGGSSEQY